This is a list of T cell receptor beta chains from one sample in a study of blood T cell repertoires in COVID-19. Produced via immunoSEQ multiplex PCR; TCRdb's table is partial and in-frame only. The sample carries roughly 57,000 clones, roughly 79% recorded once. Source material: peripheral blood. These receptors all come from a man in his 60s with acute or convalescent COVID-19. CDR3s include the opening cysteine and the closing phenylalanine or tryptophan. Each record gives: clone size, J gene, V gene, D gene, CDR3 protein, CDR3 DNA. A D gene is named only where the DNA matches it firmly. Where a row states a size, it is once, few, many or the class of an expanded clone; other rows omit it.

clone size: .
J gene: TRBJ1-1
V gene: TRBV29-1
D gene: .
CDR3 protein: CSVKTDTEAFF
CDR3 DNA: TGCAGCGTCAAAACGGACACTGAAGCTTTCTTT

clone size: once
J gene: TRBJ1-5
V gene: TRBV30
D gene: .
CDR3 protein: CAWTRKNRPYQPQHF
CDR3 DNA: TGTGCCTGGACCAGGAAAAACAGGCCCTATCAGCCCCAGCATTTT

clone size: .
J gene: TRBJ1-4
V gene: TRBV27
D gene: TRBD1
CDR3 protein: CASHAGQGAEKLFF
CDR3 DNA: TGTGCCAGCCACGCGGGACAGGGAGCTGAAAAACTGTTTTTT

clone size: .
J gene: TRBJ2-1
V gene: TRBV24-1
D gene: TRBD2
CDR3 protein: CATSETSGEQFF
CDR3 DNA: TGTGCCACCAGTGAAACTAGCGGGGAGCAGTTCTTC

clone size: .
J gene: TRBJ2-5
V gene: TRBV7-6
D gene: TRBD1
CDR3 protein: CASSPPGQGFVAEETQYF
CDR3 DNA: TGTGCCAGCAGCCCCCCGGGACAGGGATTTGTTGCGGAAGAGACCCAGTACTTC

clone size: few
J gene: TRBJ1-1
V gene: TRBV5-1
D gene: .
CDR3 protein: CASSSDTGTEAFF
CDR3 DNA: TGCGCCAGCAGCTCTGACACAGGCACTGAAGCTTTCTTT

clone size: .
J gene: TRBJ1-1
V gene: TRBV10-3
D gene: .
CDR3 protein: CAIRDGKNTEAFF
CDR3 DNA: TGTGCCATCAGGGACGGGAAGAACACTGAAGCTTTCTTT

clone size: .
J gene: TRBJ2-7
V gene: TRBV7-9
D gene: .
CDR3 protein: CASSFGRGEQYF
CDR3 DNA: TGTGCCAGCAGCTTTGGTCGGGGCGAGCAGTACTTC

clone size: .
J gene: TRBJ2-3
V gene: TRBV5-1
D gene: TRBD1
CDR3 protein: CASSSGTGGAISTDTQYF
CDR3 DNA: TGCGCCAGCAGCTCCGGGACAGGGGGCGCGATTAGCACAGATACGCAGTATTTT

clone size: .
J gene: TRBJ1-1
V gene: TRBV2
D gene: .
CDR3 protein: CASSVGRDTEAFF
CDR3 DNA: TGTGCCAGCAGTGTGGGCAGGGACACTGAAGCTTTCTTT

clone size: .
J gene: TRBJ1-2
V gene: TRBV5-1
D gene: .
CDR3 protein: CASSSKPGLPEYYGYTF
CDR3 DNA: TGCGCCAGCAGCTCCAAACCGGGACTTCCGGAGTACTATGGCTACACCTTC

clone size: .
J gene: TRBJ1-2
V gene: TRBV28
D gene: TRBD1
CDR3 protein: CASRRTGFDGGYTF
CDR3 DNA: TGTGCCAGCAGGCGGACAGGGTTCGACGGAGGCTACACCTTC

clone size: .
J gene: TRBJ2-1
V gene: TRBV11-3
D gene: .
CDR3 protein: CASSSTYNEQFF
CDR3 DNA: TGTGCCAGCAGCTCCACCTACAATGAGCAGTTCTTC

clone size: many
J gene: TRBJ2-7
V gene: TRBV20-1
D gene: TRBD1
CDR3 protein: CSAARDSEQYF
CDR3 DNA: TGCAGTGCTGCCCGGGACAGCGAGCAGTACTTC

clone size: medium-sized
J gene: TRBJ2-1
V gene: TRBV19
D gene: .
CDR3 protein: CASSIRGREYNEQFF
CDR3 DNA: TGTGCCAGTAGTATTCGCGGACGGGAATACAATGAGCAGTTCTTC

clone size: .
J gene: TRBJ2-7
V gene: TRBV2
D gene: .
CDR3 protein: CASSEGPGHTYEQYF
CDR3 DNA: TGTGCCAGCAGTGAAGGGCCGGGACATACCTACGAGCAGTACTTC

clone size: few
J gene: TRBJ1-6
V gene: TRBV6-1
D gene: .
CDR3 protein: CASSEGQGYNSPLHF
CDR3 DNA: TGTGCCAGCAGTGAAGGGCAGGGATATAATTCACCCCTCCACTTT

clone size: .
J gene: TRBJ2-5
V gene: TRBV6-2/TRBV6-3
D gene: TRBD1
CDR3 protein: CASSSGTGTFGETQYF
CDR3 DNA: TGTGCCAGCAGTAGCGGGACAGGGACGTTCGGGGAGACCCAGTACTTC

clone size: .
J gene: TRBJ2-1
V gene: TRBV28
D gene: .
CDR3 protein: CASSPVSSYNEQFF
CDR3 DNA: TGTGCCAGCAGTCCAGTAAGCTCCTACAATGAGCAGTTCTTC

clone size: .
J gene: TRBJ1-4
V gene: TRBV18
D gene: .
CDR3 protein: CASSPLRDEKLFF
CDR3 DNA: TGTGCCAGCTCACCACTAAGAGATGAAAAACTGTTTTTT